This entry lists 27 T cell receptor beta chains sequenced from one sample in a study of cytomegalovirus exposure and HLA in healthy donors. The PCR ran on 60 Vbeta and 13 Jbeta primers. The method was immunoSEQ multiplex PCR; TCRdb's version includes in-frame clones alone and lacks a portion of them. This repertoire shows 120,000 or so clones, about 80% found once; its top ten account for 9% to 9.5%. The sequencing sample was made of PBMCs. The receptors derive from a woman in her forties or fifties in good health and CMV-seropositive.

V gene TRBV10-3 combines with J gene TRBJ2-1; D is unresolved. The CDR3 extends over 14 amino acids. Trimming pared 2 bases from V and 2 bases from J, leaving 7 bases between. Germline CDR1 and CDR2: ENHRY and SYGVKD. As DNA, the CDR3 is TGTGCCATCAGTGAGGAGCTGACCTACAATGAGCAGTTCTTC. This gives the protein CAISEELTYNEQFF.

The chain joins TRBV13 to TRBJ2-5; tentatively, D is TRBD1 (6 bases). V was pared by 4 bases and J by 4 bases, with 7 bases between. The CDR3 spans 12 residues. Germline loops: CDR1 PRHDT, CDR2 FYEKMQ (reference sequence). The CDR3 region is CASSSRGETQYF. The CDR3 bases are TGTGCCAGCAGCTCCAGGGGAGAGACCCAGTACTTC.

In this sample, this clone turned up a few times. The V gene is TRBV11-3, the J gene TRBJ2-1; the match to TRBD1 covers 9 bases. The J segment lost 5 bases and the V segment lost 3 bases, leaving 5 bases of the junction unmatched. Germline V gene lookup returns CDR1 SGHNT and CDR2 YENEEA. The CDR3 totals 15 residues. CDR3 loop: CASSFRQGENNEQFF. The CDR3 coding sequence is TGTGCCAGCAGCTTCAGACAGGGGGAAAACAATGAGCAGTTCTTC. Full variable domain (missing parts from reference TRBV11-3 and TRBJ2-1): EAGVVQSPRYKIIEKKQPVAFWCNPISGHNTLYWYLQNLGQGPELLIRYENEEAVDDSQLPKDRFSAERLKGVDSTLKIQPAELGDSAVYLCASSFRQGENNEQFFGPGTRLTVL.

The chain links TRBV9 to TRBJ2-6; tentative D call: TRBD2 (6 bases). Germline CDR1 and CDR2: SGDLS and YYNGEE. V lost 2 bases and J lost 2, with 17 bases in between. CDR3 length equals 18 residues. CDR3 nucleotides: TGTGCCAGCAGCGTTTGGGACTTGAGGGGAGCTGGGGCCAACGTCCTGACTTTC. Translated, it gives CASSVWDLRGAGANVLTF.

In this sample, this clone turned up once. The rearrangement links TRBV5-5 to TRBJ1-3; D call uncertain. The CDR3 is 14 residues long. Germline V lookup: CDR1 SGHKS, CDR2 YYEKEE (reference sequence). V gave up 0 bases and J gave up 4 bases, with 8 bases separating them. The chain's CDR3 is CASSLVVGGNTIYF. In DNA, the CDR3 is TGTGCCAGCAGCTTGGTTGTGGGCGGAAACACCATATATTTT.

The chain uses TRBV10-3 and TRBJ2-5; TRBD2 agrees at 12 bases. This CDR3 spans 15 amino acids. The junction had 7 bases not matched to a gene; V was cut back by 6 bases and J by 5 bases. Germline V gives CDR1 ENHRY, CDR2 SYGVKD. The chain's CDR3 is CAIRRLAGVVETQYF. CDR3 DNA: TGTGCCATCAGGCGACTAGCGGGGGTCGTGGAGACCCAGTACTTC.

The rearrangement joins TRBV5-6 to TRBJ2-5; 7 nucleotides match TRBD1. The CDR3 has 15 residues. Germline V gene lookup returns CDR1 SGHDT and CDR2 YYEEEE. Trimming cost V 0 bases and J 2 bases; bases outside gene matches: 4. This CDR3 is CASSLETGKQETQYF. DNA of the CDR3: TGTGCCAGCAGCTTGGAGACAGGGAAACAAGAGACCCAGTACTTC.

This chain joins TRBV4-1 and TRBJ2-3, with unresolved D. This CDR3 is built from 13 residues. V was shortened by 0 bases and J by 9 bases, with 10 bases between the two germline ends. Germline V CDR1 and CDR2: MGHRA, YSYEKL. The CDR3 DNA is TGCGCCAGCAGCCAAGATAACAGTTGGACGCAGTATTTT. Translating gives CASSQDNSWTQYF.

This clone was detected a few times. The genes are TRBV4-3 and TRBJ1-1; unclear D gene. CDR1 is LGHNA and CDR2 is YSLEER in the germline V gene. With 0 bases removed from V and 1 base from J, the gap between germline ends came to 6 bases. The CDR3 covers 14 residues. The CDR3 bases are TGCGCCAGCAGCCAAGAATGGAGGAACACTGAAGCTTTCTTT. Translation gives CASSQEWRNTEAFF.

V usage is TRBV7-2 and J usage is TRBJ2-3, with a tentative D call TRBD2 (6 bases). CDR1 and CDR2 from the germline V gene are SGHTA and FQGNSA. Trimming took 6 bases from V and 2 from J, leaving 12 bases between them. This CDR3 contains 14 residues. The CDR3 region is CASRKAGFTDTQYF. The CDR3 DNA reads TGTGCCAGCAGAAAGGCGGGATTCACAGATACGCAGTATTTT.

The V gene is TRBV4-2, the J gene TRBJ2-6, with 11 nucleotides matching TRBD1. V lost 0 bases, J lost 4 bases, and 17 bases stayed unmatched. CDR1 and CDR2 from the germline V gene are LGHNA and YNFKEQ. The CDR3 covers 22 residues. Here the CDR3 DNA reads TGTGCCAGCAGCCAAGATTCACTGGCAGGGGACAGGGGGAGATCCGGGGCCAACGTCCTGACTTTC. Translated: CASSQDSLAGDRGRSGANVLTF.

As regards this clone: This specimen includes other DNA sequences encoding the same CDR3. The chain has TRBV5-1 and TRBJ1-5; D is uncertain. The V end lost 0 bases, the J end lost 4 bases, and 8 bases lay between the germline ends. CDR3 length equals 14 residues. Germline lookup yields CDR1 SGHRS and CDR2 YFSETQ. The CDR3 DNA reads as TGCGCCAGCAGCTTGGAAGGAGGGAATCAGCCCCAGCATTTT. It codes for CASSLEGGNQPQHF.

The V gene is TRBV5-1, the J gene TRBJ2-2, with TRBD2 matching 11 bases. This CDR3 comprises 17 residues. Germline V gene lookup returns CDR1 SGHRS and CDR2 YFSETQ. V gave up 1 base and J gave up 1 base; unmatched junction bases: 3. The chain's CDR3 is CASSLQGTSGNTGELFF. CDR3 in DNA: TGCGCCAGCAGCTTGCAGGGGACTAGCGGGAACACCGGGGAGCTGTTTTTT.

This clone was picked up a small number of times. The chain recombines TRBV10-3 with TRBJ2-1, with 8 bases matching TRBD1. The CDR3 runs 15 residues. Germline loops: CDR1 ENHRY, CDR2 SYGVKD. V trimming: 6 bases; J trimming: 2 bases; junction bases outside the gene matches: 6. The chain's CDR3 is CAISLGQGTYNEQFF. DNA for the CDR3: TGTGCCATCAGCTTAGGACAGGGAACCTACAATGAGCAGTTCTTC.

Notes on this clone: The CDR3 does not end in the conserved phenylalanine or tryptophan, so this is likely a read error. The chain carries TRBV2 and TRBJ1-2; TRBD1 might be the D (5 bases). The CDR3 sequence is 14 residues long. The V end was cut by 2 bases, the J end by 2 bases, with 9 bases between. CDR1 and CDR2 from the germline V gene are SNHLY and FYNNEI. The CDR3 spells CASSELGGNYGYTL. CDR3 nucleotides: TGTGCCAGCAGTGAATTGGGGGGAAACTATGGCTACACCCTC.

The chain couples TRBV13 to TRBJ2-3; 7 bases are shared with TRBD1. The CDR3 extends over 13 amino acids. CDR1 and CDR2 (germline): PRHDT, FYEKMQ (reference sequence). V shed 9 bases, J shed 0 bases, and the junction held 3 bases outside the gene matches. DNA of the CDR3: TGTGCCAGTCAACAGGGGAGCACAGATACGCAGTATTTT. Amino acids: CASQQGSTDTQYF.

V is TRBV7-2 and J is TRBJ2-3; a weak D match, TRBD1 (6 bases). Trimming cost V 5 bases and J 5 bases, with 20 bases left between them. The CDR3 runs 16 residues. CDR1 is SGHTA and CDR2 is FQGNSA in the germline V gene. CDR3 sequence reads: CASSPQGTSWGDTQYF. DNA of the CDR3: TGTGCCAGCAGCCCGCAAGGGACAAGCTGGGGAGATACGCAGTATTTT.

This clone was detected only once. The chain combines TRBV6-1 with TRBJ2-3; D is possibly TRBD2 (5 bases). Per the germline V gene, CDR1 is MNHNS and CDR2 is SASEGT. The CDR3 loop spans 14 amino acids. V was pared by 2 bases and J by 2 bases, with 8 bases between. CDR3 in amino acids: CASSEILDTDTQYF. CDR3 in DNA: TGTGCCAGCAGTGAAATACTAGACACAGATACGCAGTATTTT.

This clone was recorded a few times. The J gene is TRBJ1-3, the V gene TRBV7-2, with D possibly matching TRBD1 (5 bases). V was pared by 6 bases and J by 6 bases, with 12 bases between. Germline loops: CDR1 SGHTA, CDR2 FQGNSA. This CDR3 has 13 amino acids. CDR3 sequence: CASSSPRENTIYF. CDR3 in DNA: TGTGCCAGCAGTTCTCCCAGGGAAAACACCATATATTTT.

CDR3 in DNA: TGCGCCAGCAGCTCGGACAGGGGGACCGGCTACACCTTC. The encoded protein is CASSSDRGTGYTF. The V gene is TRBV5-1, the J gene TRBJ1-2, with 10 bases matching TRBD1. CDR3 size: 13 residues. The junction had 4 bases not matched to a gene; V was cut back by 3 bases and J by 8 bases. CDR1 and CDR2 (germline): SGHRS, YFSETQ.

The chain employs TRBV10-2 and TRBJ1-2; 11 bases align to TRBD1. The V segment lost 8 bases and the J segment 7 bases; nucleotides outside the gene matches: 9. The CDR3 has 14 amino acids. The V gene's germline CDR1 is WSHSY and CDR2 SAAADI. The CDR3 coding sequence is TGCGCCAGCCGTCCGGGACAGGGGGGGACTGGCTACACCTTC. This translates into CASRPGQGGTGYTF.

The V and J genes are TRBV4-3 and TRBJ1-4, with no clear D. The CDR3 has 16 residues. CDR1 is LGHNA and CDR2 is YSLEER in the germline V gene. Trimming took 0 bases from V and 5 from J, leaving 13 bases between them. The CDR3 loop reads CASSQEHAGINEKLFF. The CDR3 DNA follows: TGCGCCAGCAGCCAAGAACACGCGGGGATCAATGAAAAACTGTTTTTT.

The chain is built from TRBV6-5 and TRBJ2-3; D is uncertain. V was trimmed by 2 bases and J by 0 bases, leaving 9 bases between them. CDR1 and CDR2 (germline): MNHEY, SVGAGI. The CDR3 has 15 residues. CDR3 bases: TGTGCCAGCAGTTACCGGTCTATTAGCACAGATACGCAGTATTTT. It translates to CASSYRSISTDTQYF.

The rearrangement uses TRBV19 and TRBJ2-2; no reliable D call. Looked up from germline, CDR1 is LNHDA and CDR2 is SQIVND (reference sequence). The CDR3 spans 13 residues. V dropped 0 bases and J dropped 4 bases, with 3 bases sitting between them. Here the CDR3 reads CASSIDFTGELFF. CDR3 sequence (DNA): TGTGCCAGTAGTATAGACTTCACCGGGGAGCTGTTTTTT.

The V call is TRBV4-3, the J call TRBJ1-4; TRBD1 matches 11 bases. Germline CDR1 LGHNA, CDR2 YSLEER. The CDR3 spans 16 residues. The V and J ends lost 0 bases and 7 bases, in that order; junction bases with no gene match: 4. The CDR3 loop reads CASSQDSGTGGEKLFF. The CDR3 bases are TGCGCCAGCAGCCAAGATTCTGGGACAGGGGGTGAAAAACTGTTTTTT.

This chain connects TRBV2 to TRBJ2-1; 14 bases are a match to TRBD2. The CDR3 runs to 15 residues. CDR1 is SNHLY, CDR2 FYNNEI, per germline. V lost 6 bases and J lost 9; bases outside the gene matches: 7. The CDR3 coding sequence is TGTGCCAGCAGGACCGGGACTAGCGGGAGTACTGAGCAGTTCTTC. As protein: CASRTGTSGSTEQFF.

The chain recombines TRBV7-6 with TRBJ1-4; 8 bases match TRBD1. This CDR3 region has 18 residues. Trimming removed 1 base from V and 2 bases from J; junction bases left unmatched: 9. CDR1 and CDR2 from the germline V gene are SGHVS and FNYEAQ. Here the CDR3 DNA reads TGTGCCAGCAGCTTAGGCTCCAGGGGGCATGGGACTAATGAAAAACTGTTTTTT. This codes for CASSLGSRGHGTNEKLFF.